These 15 T cell receptor beta chains were sequenced from one sample in a study of blood T cell repertoires in COVID-19. Generated by immunoSEQ multiplex PCR, the TCRdb table keeps only in-frame clones and is missing some. The sample has 70,000 to 80,000 clones, 85% to 95% seen once. Sequencing input: peripheral blood. Receptors were obtained from a woman in her sixties with active COVID-19.

V and J are TRBV24-1 and TRBJ2-7, with TRBD2 matching 9 bases. J was trimmed by 2 bases and V by 0 bases; bases with no gene match: 13. The CDR3 covers 19 residues. Germline V lookup: CDR1 KGHDR, CDR2 SFDVKD. In DNA, the CDR3 is TGTGCCACCAGTGATTTGTTCAAACTAGCGGGTAGTGGGACCTACGAGCAGTACTTC. It codes for CATSDLFKLAGSGTYEQYF.

Remarks on this clone: The junction departs from germline at one end; a sequencing error may be responsible. The CDR3 nucleotides are TGTGCCAGCAGGGAAGAAGGCGGGAGGGCCAATGAGCAGTTCTTC. It encodes CASREEGGRANEQFF. The V and J genes are TRBV6-1 and TRBJ2-1; 9 bases are shared with TRBD2. Germline V gene lookup returns CDR1 MNHNS and CDR2 SASEGT. The CDR3 has 15 amino acids.

This CDR3 reads CASSLLDTQYF. The CDR3 region has the DNA TGTGCCAGCAGCCTACTAGATACGCAGTATTTT. V usage is TRBV11-2 and J usage is TRBJ2-3; D remains ambiguous. Trimming took 5 bases from V and 5 from J, leaving 5 bases between them. This CDR3 has 11 residues. Germline V CDR1 and CDR2: SGHAT, FQNNGV.

V and J are TRBV5-1 and TRBJ1-5; 7 bases line up with TRBD1. Germline assignment: CDR1 SGHRS and CDR2 YFSETQ. V was pared by 4 bases and J by 6 bases, with 4 bases of the junction left unmatched. The CDR3 is 13 residues long. Here the CDR3 DNA reads TGCGCCAGCAGCCCTCGACAGGGTCAGCCCCAGCATTTT. This codes for CASSPRQGQPQHF.

This clone was observed once. This chain uses TRBV9 with TRBJ2-1; no definite D call. Trimming pared 0 bases from V and 2 bases from J, leaving 9 bases between. Germline lookup yields CDR1 SGDLS and CDR2 YYNGEE. This CDR3 is 15 amino acids long. CDR3 DNA: TGTGCCAGCAGCGTAGTGGAGATTCCCTACAATGAGCAGTTCTTC. It is translated as CASSVVEIPYNEQFF.

The CDR3 sequence: CASSLERYGYTF. The CDR3 DNA follows: TGCGCCAGCAGCTTGGAGCGCTATGGCTACACCTTC. The J gene is TRBJ1-2, the V gene TRBV5-1; no clear D gene. There are 12 residues in the CDR3. Germline assignment: CDR1 SGHRS and CDR2 YFSETQ. Trimming pared 0 bases from V and 4 bases from J, leaving 4 bases between.

The chain is built from TRBV3-1 (or the pseudogene TRBV3-2) and TRBJ2-5, with TRBD2 as a possible D gene (6 bases). V lost 1 base, J lost 7 bases, and 16 bases lay in between. Germline CDR1 is LGHDT and CDR2 is YNNKEL (reference sequence). The CDR3 covers 15 residues. CDR3 amino acids: CASSQVDIAGGTQYF. In DNA, the CDR3 is TGTGCCAGCAGCCAAGTGGATATCGCCGGGGGGACCCAGTACTTC.

The chain uses TRBV19 and TRBJ2-3, with a weak D call TRBD2 (5 bases). The V end lost 10 bases, the J end lost 1 base, and 15 bases lay between the germline ends. The CDR3 has 14 residues. Germline CDR1 reads LNHDA; CDR2 reads SQIVND (reference sequence). Written as DNA, the CDR3 is TGTGCCACCCGGCCCTCCGGGGGCACAGATACGCAGTATTTT. Translated, it gives CATRPSGGTDTQYF.

The rearrangement joins TRBV4-1 to TRBJ1-2; 8 positions agree with TRBD1. This CDR3 has 17 amino acids. V lost 0 bases, J lost 5 bases, and 11 bases stayed unmatched. Germline V gene lookup returns CDR1 MGHRA and CDR2 YSYEKL. The CDR3 nucleotides read TGCGCCAGCAGCCAAGATGAGGGCCAGGGGGCATGGTATGGCTACACCTTC. This sequence encodes CASSQDEGQGAWYGYTF.

This clone has only one observation. The chain combines TRBV28 with TRBJ2-7, with TRBD1 as a possible D gene (5 bases). This CDR3 region has 17 residues. The germline V and J ends were trimmed by 5 bases and 3 bases, with 23 bases remaining between them. Germline CDR1 MDHEN, CDR2 SYDVKM. The CDR3 here is CASSPPPGSSRGYEQYF. The CDR3 DNA reads TGTGCCAGCAGTCCCCCCCCGGGCAGCTCAAGGGGCTACGAGCAGTACTTC.

This clone was observed a few times. The chain combines TRBV28 with TRBJ2-7, with 9 bases that match TRBD2. The CDR3 has 16 amino acids. Looked up from germline, CDR1 is MDHEN and CDR2 is SYDVKM. The V segment lost 6 bases and the J segment 1 base; nucleotides outside the gene matches: 10. CDR3 nucleotides: TGTGCCAGCAGGTCCCCCGCTAGCGGGAAATCCTACGAGCAGTACTTC. Amino acids: CASRSPASGKSYEQYF.

CDR3 nucleotide sequence: TGTGCCTGGAGACTAGCCGCAGCGGCGACAGTCGGGGAGCAGTTCTTC. Translating gives CAWRLAAAATVGEQFF. The chain employs TRBV30 and TRBJ2-1; the D gene is possibly TRBD2 (6 bases). CDR3 length equals 16 residues. Trimming removed 3 bases from V and 10 bases from J, with 25 bases in between. The germline V gene encodes CDR1 GTSNPN and CDR2 SVGIG (reference sequence).

The rearrangement links TRBV5-1 to TRBJ2-1, with 10 positions matching TRBD2. V lost 0 bases to trimming and J lost 0 bases; unmatched junction nucleotides: 6. The V gene's germline CDR1 is SGHRS and CDR2 YFSETQ. This CDR3 has 18 amino acids. CDR3 DNA sequence: TGCGCCAGCAGCTTGGTGCTAGCGGGAGTGACCTCCTACAATGAGCAGTTCTTC. Translating gives CASSLVLAGVTSYNEQFF.

The chain couples TRBV6-5 to TRBJ1-1; unclear D gene. V lost 1 base to trimming and J lost 3 bases, with 9 bases between them. CDR1 and CDR2 (germline): MNHEY, SVGAGI. The CDR3 is 14 residues long. The CDR3 sequence: CASSYYRLDTEAFF. The CDR3 bases are TGTGCCAGCAGTTACTACCGGTTGGACACTGAAGCTTTCTTT.

The chain joins TRBV6-5 to TRBJ2-7, with 10 bases matching TRBD1. This CDR3 region has 14 residues. Trimming at V came to 7 bases and at J to 6 bases, leaving 9 bases not matched to a gene. Germline assignment: CDR1 MNHEY and CDR2 SVGAGI. CDR3: CASNPGTGAGEQYF. DNA of the CDR3: TGTGCCAGCAACCCCGGGACAGGGGCAGGCGAGCAGTACTTC.